Presented here are 26 T cell receptor beta chains from one specimen sequenced in a study of blood T cell repertoires in COVID-19. This table comes from immunoSEQ multiplex PCR, and its TCRdb copy is limited to in-frame clones, with some not included. This table has just over 70,000 clones, about 90% appearing once. Specimen: peripheral blood. All receptors derive from a human donor in a cohort sampled during active COVID-19.

The chain links TRBV28 to TRBJ2-7, with 8 bases aligning to TRBD1. With V trimmed by 7 bases and J by 1 base, 9 bases remained unmatched. The CDR3 has 15 amino acids. Germline CDR1 and CDR2: MDHEN and SYDVKM. The chain's CDR3 is CASKTGGHESYEQYF. In DNA form, the CDR3 reads TGTGCCAGCAAAACAGGGGGACATGAGTCCTACGAGCAGTACTTC.

The chain uses TRBV28 and TRBJ2-1; D possibly corresponds to TRBD1 (5 bases). Deletions cut 8 bases from V and 6 bases from J, with 11 bases between. The germline V gene encodes CDR1 MDHEN and CDR2 SYDVKM. The CDR3 totals 12 residues. In DNA, the CDR3 is TGTGCCAGCGACAGATCTGCCAATGAGCAGTTCTTC. This gives the protein CASDRSANEQFF.

In its sample, this clone was seen once. J is TRBJ1-3 and V is TRBV3-1 (or the pseudogene TRBV3-2), with D unresolved. The length of the CDR3 is 15 residues. Germline loops: CDR1 LGHDT, CDR2 YNNKEL (reference sequence). V lost 4 bases, J lost 0 bases, and 10 bases lay in between. CDR3 nucleotides: TGTGCCAGCAGCCCCCGGTCGGGCTCTGGAAACACCATATATTTT. Translation: CASSPRSGSGNTIYF.

The chain has TRBV5-5 and TRBJ1-6; D remains ambiguous. V was cut by 1 base and J by 1 base, with 6 bases left in between. The CDR3 length is 15 residues. The V gene's germline CDR1 is SGHKS and CDR2 YYEKEE (reference sequence). The CDR3 DNA reads TGTGCCAGCAGCTTGTCGGGGTCCTATAATTCACCCCTCCACTTT. Translated, it gives CASSLSGSYNSPLHF.

The rearrangement joins TRBV5-4 to TRBJ1-1; possible D gene TRBD1, 5 bases. Germline V gene sequence: CDR1 SGHNT, CDR2 YYREEE (reference sequence). Trimming removed 2 bases at V and 4 bases at J, with 12 bases between. CDR3 length: 14 residues. CDR3 nucleotide sequence: TGTGCCAGCAGCTTAGGGTCCGGGGGCACTGAAGCTTTCTTT. It is translated as CASSLGSGGTEAFF.

V and J are TRBV30 and TRBJ2-7; 8 positions match TRBD1. Germline loops: CDR1 GTSNPN, CDR2 SVGIG (reference sequence). V shed 5 bases, J shed 4 bases, and the junction held 7 bases outside the gene matches. The CDR3 is 13 residues long. The DNA of the CDR3 is TGTGCCTGGGGGTGGACAGGGAGGTACGAGCAGTACTTC. This translates into CAWGWTGRYEQYF.

The chain has TRBV6-5 and TRBJ1-2; 7 nucleotides agree with TRBD1. The V gene end was trimmed by 2 bases and the J gene end by 8 bases; junction bases not matched to a gene: 5. This CDR3 has 13 residues. CDR1 is MNHEY and CDR2 is SVGAGI in the germline V gene. CDR3 in DNA: TGTGCCAGCAGTTACCGGACAGGCGAAGGCTACACCTTC. The encoded protein is CASSYRTGEGYTF.

The rearrangement uses TRBV27 and TRBJ2-7; maybe TRBD1 (5 bases). Trimming pared 3 bases from V and 2 bases from J, leaving 8 bases between. Per the germline V gene, CDR1 is MNHEY and CDR2 is SMNVEV (reference sequence). The CDR3 runs 13 residues. Written as DNA, the CDR3 is TGTGCCAGCAGTTTGAAGACAGCCTACGAGCAGTACTTC. Translated, it gives CASSLKTAYEQYF.

This rearrangement joins TRBV9 to TRBJ1-1; 7 positions agree with TRBD1. The CDR3 extends over 14 amino acids. J was trimmed by 4 bases and V by 3 bases; bases with no gene match: 6. Germline assignment: CDR1 SGDLS and CDR2 YYNGEE. CDR3 region: CASSAAQGLTEAFF. The CDR3 region has the DNA TGTGCCAGCAGCGCGGCACAGGGGCTCACTGAAGCTTTCTTT. The whole variable domain, remainder taken from reference TRBV9 and TRBJ1-1, is DSGVTQTPKHLITATGQRVTLRCSPRSGDLSVYWYQQSLDQGLQFLIQYYNGEERAKGNILERFSAQQFPDLHSELNLSSLELGDSALYFCASSAAQGLTEAFFGQGTRLTVV.

The chain carries TRBV5-1 and TRBJ1-4, with TRBD1 matching over 11 bases. Per germline, CDR1 SGHRS and CDR2 YFSETQ. CDR3 length: 17 residues. V trimming: 5 bases; J trimming: 10 bases; junction bases outside the gene matches: 16. The CDR3 region is CASSLPGQGDLRGKLFF. As DNA, the CDR3 is TGCGCCAGCAGTTTACCGGGACAGGGGGACCTCAGGGGAAAACTGTTTTTT.

This chain joins TRBV9 and TRBJ1-2, with D possibly being TRBD1 (6 bases). This CDR3 has 15 amino acids. V was shortened by 3 bases and J by 2 bases, with 14 bases between the two germline ends. The germline gives CDR1 SGDLS, CDR2 YYNGEE. The CDR3 reads CASSDGQTHNYGYTF. The CDR3 DNA sequence: TGTGCCAGCAGCGACGGACAGACTCACAACTATGGCTACACCTTC.

This clone was seen just once. The chain uses TRBV24-1 and TRBJ2-5; TRBD2 matches 9 bases. The CDR3 is 16 amino acids. Germline V gene lookup returns CDR1 KGHDR and CDR2 SFDVKD. J gave up 5 bases and V 0 bases, and 6 bases lay outside the gene matches. CDR3 sequence reads: CATSDLRGGGEETQYF. In DNA form, the CDR3 reads TGTGCCACCAGTGATTTGCGAGGCGGGGGGGAGGAGACCCAGTACTTC.

The count of this clone is one. The CDR3 sequence: CASSPWQGADYEQYF. The CDR3 bases are TGTGCCAGCAGTCCCTGGCAGGGGGCCGACTACGAGCAGTACTTC. V gene TRBV27 combines with J gene TRBJ2-7, with 8 nucleotides matching TRBD1. The CDR3 spans 15 residues. Trimming cost V 5 bases and J 3 bases; bases outside gene matches: 9. Germline V gene data show CDR1 as MNHEY and CDR2 as SMNVEV (reference sequence).

V is TRBV11-2 and J is TRBJ1-3; TRBD1 is a possible D gene (5 bases). This CDR3 is built from 14 residues. Germline V gene lookup returns CDR1 SGHAT and CDR2 FQNNGV. V was pared by 5 bases and J by 2 bases, with 10 bases between. Here the CDR3 reads CASSPGYPGNTIYF. The CDR3 DNA is TGTGCCAGCAGCCCAGGGTATCCTGGAAACACCATATATTTT.

The chain links TRBV6-5 to TRBJ1-1; maybe TRBD1 (5 bases). The CDR3 has 13 residues. CDR1 is MNHEY, CDR2 SVGAGI, per germline. The V end was cut by 6 bases, the J end by 4 bases, with 12 bases between. This chain's CDR3 is CASSRGEVTEAFF. As DNA, the CDR3 is TGTGCCAGCAGCCGGGGGGAGGTCACTGAAGCTTTCTTT.

The chain employs TRBV7-9 and TRBJ2-7, with TRBD1 matching 9 bases. From germline, CDR1 is SEHNR and CDR2 FQNEAQ (reference sequence). CDR3 length: 15 residues. Losses at the gene ends were 5 bases for V and 6 bases for J; bases not matched to a gene: 11. CDR3 region: CASSPSGQGKSEQYF. CDR3 DNA: TGTGCCAGCAGCCCCTCCGGACAGGGGAAGTCCGAGCAGTACTTC.

This clone turned up a few times. This chain connects TRBV27 to TRBJ1-2; TRBD1 matches at 9 bases. The germline CDR1 and CDR2 sequences are MNHEY and SMNVEV (reference sequence). CDR3 length: 15 residues. V trimming: 5 bases; J trimming: 6 bases; junction bases outside the gene matches: 10. The CDR3 DNA reads as TGTGCCAGCAGTCCCGGGACAGGGCATTTTGATGGCTACACCTTC. It encodes CASSPGTGHFDGYTF.

This clone appeared once. The chain uses TRBV5-5 and TRBJ2-7; a weak D match, TRBD2 (7 bases). Germline values: CDR1 SGHKS, CDR2 YYEKEE (reference sequence). There are 15 residues in the CDR3. Trimming removed 1 base at V and 3 bases at J, with 14 bases between. The CDR3, as DNA: TGTGCCAGCAGCTTGAACGTCGGGGGGCTCTACGAGCAGTACTTC. Protein: CASSLNVGGLYEQYF.

This CDR3 reads CASSSTGGPYF. CDR3 nucleotide sequence: TGTGCCAGCAGTTCCACAGGGGGCCCGTACTTC. The genes are TRBV28 and TRBJ2-7; the match to TRBD1 covers 9 bases. The CDR3 length is 11 residues. V lost 4 bases and J lost 12; bases outside the gene matches: 4. Germline-derived CDR1 and CDR2 are MDHEN and SYDVKM.

This chain connects TRBV6-2 or TRBV6-3 to TRBJ1-6; no reliable D call. Trimming shortened V by 2 bases and J by 7 bases, and 9 bases separated the two germline ends. Germline lookup yields CDR1 MNHEY and CDR2 SVGEGT. The CDR3 sequence is 14 residues long. CDR3 DNA: TGTGCCAGCAGTTACGACTTCGAGAATTCACCCCTCCACTTT. Its translation is CASSYDFENSPLHF.

V and J are TRBV11-2 and TRBJ2-2; 12 nucleotides match TRBD2. This CDR3 contains 16 residues. The germline V gene has CDR1 SGHAT and CDR2 FQNNGV. V gave up 6 bases and J gave up 3 bases; unmatched junction bases: 5. The CDR3 DNA follows: TGTGCCAGCAGAAGAAGGACTAGCGGGGACACCGGGGAGCTGTTTTTT. This gives the protein CASRRRTSGDTGELFF. The full variable domain, with the rest looked up from reference TRBV11-2 and TRBJ2-2, is EAGVAQSPRYKIIEKRQSVAFWCNPISGHATLYWYQQILGQGPKLLIQFQNNGVVDDSQLPKDRFSAERLKGVDSTLKIQPAKLEDSAVYLCASRRRTSGDTGELFFGEGSRLTVL.

The rearrangement uses TRBV29-1 and TRBJ1-1, with D possibly being TRBD1 (5 bases). The CDR3 consists of 13 residues. CDR1 is SQVTM and CDR2 is ANQGSEA in the germline V gene. V was trimmed by 5 bases and J by 1 base, leaving 11 bases between them. This CDR3 is CSVTTQGNTEAFF. CDR3 DNA sequence: TGCAGCGTTACAACGCAGGGGAACACTGAAGCTTTCTTT.

J is TRBJ1-2 and V is TRBV4-2; D is unresolved. Germline V gene lookup returns CDR1 LGHNA and CDR2 YNFKEQ. V lost 5 bases, J lost 6 bases, and 10 bases lay in between. This CDR3 has 12 amino acids. For the CDR3, the DNA is TGTGCCAGCAGCTCCCTACTGGATGGCTACACCTTC. It translates to CASSSLLDGYTF.

V is TRBV7-2 and J is TRBJ2-3; 14 nucleotides line up with TRBD2. V lost 3 bases and J lost 6; bases outside the gene matches: 11. CDR3 size: 18 residues. Germline assignment: CDR1 SGHTA and CDR2 FQGNSA. The CDR3 DNA sequence: TGTGCCAGCAGCTTTACGACTCCGACTAGCGGGGGGGCGGATACGCAGTATTTT. Protein: CASSFTTPTSGGADTQYF.

V gene TRBV6-5 combines with J gene TRBJ1-6; D not certain. Trimming left V 0 bases short and J 5 bases short, with 8 bases between. Germline loops: CDR1 MNHEY, CDR2 SVGAGI. This CDR3 spans 15 amino acids. Here the CDR3 DNA reads TGTGCCAGCAGTTACTCACGAGGGAATAATTCACCCCTCCACTTT. The encoded protein is CASSYSRGNNSPLHF.

The V gene is TRBV5-4, the J gene TRBJ2-7; D uncertain. CDR3 length: 15 amino acids. V lost 0 bases, J lost 6 bases, and 16 bases lay in between. Germline V gene sequence: CDR1 SGHNT, CDR2 YYREEE (reference sequence). As DNA, the CDR3 is TGTGCCAGCAGCTTGGGCGATCACCTTCCGGGCGAGCAGTACTTC. The encoded protein is CASSLGDHLPGEQYF.